These 6 T cell receptor beta chains share one sample of origin, sequenced in a study of shared clonotypes between healthy human individuals. Here immunoSEQ multiplex PCR was the method, and the copy in TCRdb shows in-frame clones only, minus some. This sample has over 950,000 clones, with approximately 80% found just once. The sample comprised memory CD4+ T cells from PBMCs. Regarding subset: CD45RA-negative fraction. The receptors derive from a young man in good health. Some clones in this sample may be carry-over from other donors' samples.

The rearrangement uses TRBV5-1 and TRBJ2-7; 8 positions match TRBD2. Unmatched junction bases numbered 17, after V lost 8 bases and J lost 7 bases. This CDR3 region has 15 residues. CDR1 and CDR2 (germline): SGHRS, YFSETQ. The CDR3 region is CASRRLASILEEQYF. In nucleotides, the CDR3 is TGCGCCAGTCGGCGACTAGCGAGCATCCTGGAGGAGCAGTACTTC. The whole variable domain, remainder taken from reference TRBV5-1 and TRBJ2-7, is KAGVTQTPRYLIKTRGQQVTLSCSPISGHRSVSWYQQTPGQGLQFLFEYFSETQRNKGNFPGRFSGRQFSNSRSEMNVSTLELGDSALYLCASRRLASILEEQYFGPGTRLTVT.

Comments on this clone: Different DNA sequences within this sample yield the same CDR3. The chain couples TRBV5-1 to TRBJ2-2; TRBD2 matches at 8 bases. V gave up 1 base and J gave up 3 bases; unmatched junction bases: 5. Germline-derived CDR1 and CDR2 are SGHRS and YFSETQ. The CDR3 has 16 residues. The CDR3 reads CASSLRTSGDTGELFF. As DNA, the CDR3 is TGCGCCAGCAGCTTGAGAACTAGCGGTGACACCGGGGAGCTGTTTTTT.

The V and J genes are TRBV10-3 and TRBJ1-4; D not certain. Germline CDR1 and CDR2: ENHRY and SYGVKD. Trimming stripped 10 bases from V and 0 bases from J, with 9 bases between. The CDR3 runs 13 residues. The CDR3: CATGSPTNEKLFF. The CDR3 coding sequence is TGTGCCACTGGAAGTCCAACTAATGAAAAACTGTTTTTT.

The chain couples TRBV5-1 to TRBJ2-3, with TRBD2 matching 9 bases. Germline CDR1 reads SGHRS; CDR2 reads YFSETQ. The V segment lost 7 bases and the J segment 0 bases; nucleotides outside the gene matches: 12. The CDR3 runs 17 residues. Here the CDR3 DNA reads TGCGCCAGCGCCCCCGGAACTAGCGGGCGAAGCACAGATACGCAGTATTTT. Protein: CASAPGTSGRSTDTQYF.

The genes are TRBV11-2 and TRBJ2-7; 7 positions match TRBD2. This CDR3 spans 12 amino acids. The V and J ends lost 2 bases and 12 bases, in that order; junction bases with no gene match: 7. The germline CDR1 and CDR2 sequences are SGHAT and FQNNGV. This chain's CDR3 is CASSLLAGVPYF. In DNA form, the CDR3 reads TGTGCCAGCAGCTTACTGGCGGGAGTCCCGTACTTC.

The chain uses TRBV5-6 and TRBJ2-7, with D tentatively TRBD1 (5 bases). This CDR3 has 14 amino acids. The V and J ends lost 0 bases and 2 bases respectively, with 9 bases between them. Germline CDR1 SGHDT, CDR2 YYEEEE. The CDR3 is CASSLAGRAYEQYF. In DNA form, the CDR3 reads TGTGCCAGCAGCTTGGCAGGGCGAGCCTACGAGCAGTACTTC.